This TCR beta chain is drawn from a study of CD8+ T cells in alopecia areata. Specified treatment: oral pan-JAK inhibitor, 5-10 mg twice daily. V shed 2 bases and J shed 7 bases, with 14 bases lying between them. The CDR3 runs to 14 residues. Germline CDR1 is LNHNV and CDR2 is YYDKDF (reference sequence). Extraction of RNA preceded its reverse transcription into cDNA, which served as the sequencing template. Sequencing was performed with immunoSEQ multiplex PCR; in TCRdb, only in-frame clones are kept and a portion is missing. The data hold nearly 200,000 clones, with roughly 60% observed a single time. This clone occurred a few times.

The J gene is TRBJ1-2, the V gene TRBV15, with D tentatively TRBD1 (5 bases). The sequence derives from a human donor with alopecia areata. Specimen: CD4+ T cells sorted from blood, collected at week 24, from a patient treated with tofacitinib. CDR3 in DNA: TGTGCCACCAGCAGACGGGGCGTTGTTTCTGGCTACACCTTC. It specifies CATSRRGVVSGYTF.